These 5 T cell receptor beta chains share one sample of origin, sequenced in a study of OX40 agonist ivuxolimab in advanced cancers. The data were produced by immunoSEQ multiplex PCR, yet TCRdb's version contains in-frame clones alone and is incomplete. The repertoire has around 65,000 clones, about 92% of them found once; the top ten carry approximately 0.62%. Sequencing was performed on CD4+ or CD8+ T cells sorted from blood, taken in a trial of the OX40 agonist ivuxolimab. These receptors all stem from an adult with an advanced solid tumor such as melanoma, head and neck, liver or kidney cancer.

The CDR3 nucleotides are TGTGCCAGCAGCTTAGTTGGGCGGGGAAACGAGCAGTACTTC. Amino acids: CASSLVGRGNEQYF. The chain links TRBV7-2 to TRBJ2-7, with TRBD2 as a possible D gene (6 bases). The germline V and J ends were trimmed by 1 base and 5 bases, with 12 bases remaining between them. Germline values: CDR1 SGHTA, CDR2 FQGNSA. The CDR3 is 14 residues long.

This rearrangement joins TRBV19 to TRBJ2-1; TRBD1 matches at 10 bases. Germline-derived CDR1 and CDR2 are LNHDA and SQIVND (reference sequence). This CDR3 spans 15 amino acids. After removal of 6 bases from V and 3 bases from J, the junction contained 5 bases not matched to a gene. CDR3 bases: TGTGCCAGTAGAGCGGGGACAGGGGTCTACAATGAGCAGTTCTTC. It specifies CASRAGTGVYNEQFF.

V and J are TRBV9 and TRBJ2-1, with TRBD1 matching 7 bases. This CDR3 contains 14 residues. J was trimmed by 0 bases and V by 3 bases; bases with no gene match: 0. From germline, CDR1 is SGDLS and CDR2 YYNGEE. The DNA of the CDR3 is TGTGCCAGCAGCGCAGGGGGCTCCTACAATGAGCAGTTCTTC. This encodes CASSAGGSYNEQFF.

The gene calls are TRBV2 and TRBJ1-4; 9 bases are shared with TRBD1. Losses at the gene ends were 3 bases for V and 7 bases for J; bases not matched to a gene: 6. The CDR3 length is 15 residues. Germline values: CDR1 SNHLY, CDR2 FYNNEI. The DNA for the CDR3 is TGTGCCAGCAGTGATAGGGGGACAGGGTCTGAAAAACTGTTTTTT. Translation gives CASSDRGTGSEKLFF.

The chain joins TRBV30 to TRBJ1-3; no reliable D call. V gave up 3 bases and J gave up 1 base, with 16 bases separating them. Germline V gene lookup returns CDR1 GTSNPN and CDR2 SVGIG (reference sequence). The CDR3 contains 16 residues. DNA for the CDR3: TGTGCCTGGAGAAACAGCCGGCTGGTTTCTGGAAACACCATATATTTT. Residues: CAWRNSRLVSGNTIYF.